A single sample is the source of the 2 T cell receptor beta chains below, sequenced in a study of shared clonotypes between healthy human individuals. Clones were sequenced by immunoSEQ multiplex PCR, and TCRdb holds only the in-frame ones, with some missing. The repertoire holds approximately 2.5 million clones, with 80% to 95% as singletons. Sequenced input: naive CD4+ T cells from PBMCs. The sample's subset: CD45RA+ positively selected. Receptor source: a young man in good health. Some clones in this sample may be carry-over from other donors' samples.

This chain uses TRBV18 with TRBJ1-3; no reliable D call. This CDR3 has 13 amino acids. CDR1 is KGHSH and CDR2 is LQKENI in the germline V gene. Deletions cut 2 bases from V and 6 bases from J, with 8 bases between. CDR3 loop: CASSPNSQNTIYF. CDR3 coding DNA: TGTGCCAGCTCACCAAATTCCCAAAACACCATATATTTT.

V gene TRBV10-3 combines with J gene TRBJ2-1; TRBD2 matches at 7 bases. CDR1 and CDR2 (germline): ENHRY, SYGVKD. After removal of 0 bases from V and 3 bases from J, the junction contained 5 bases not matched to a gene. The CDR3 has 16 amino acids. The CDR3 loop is CAISESLAVIYNEQFF. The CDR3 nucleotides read TGTGCCATCAGTGAGTCCCTAGCGGTCATCTACAATGAGCAGTTCTTC.